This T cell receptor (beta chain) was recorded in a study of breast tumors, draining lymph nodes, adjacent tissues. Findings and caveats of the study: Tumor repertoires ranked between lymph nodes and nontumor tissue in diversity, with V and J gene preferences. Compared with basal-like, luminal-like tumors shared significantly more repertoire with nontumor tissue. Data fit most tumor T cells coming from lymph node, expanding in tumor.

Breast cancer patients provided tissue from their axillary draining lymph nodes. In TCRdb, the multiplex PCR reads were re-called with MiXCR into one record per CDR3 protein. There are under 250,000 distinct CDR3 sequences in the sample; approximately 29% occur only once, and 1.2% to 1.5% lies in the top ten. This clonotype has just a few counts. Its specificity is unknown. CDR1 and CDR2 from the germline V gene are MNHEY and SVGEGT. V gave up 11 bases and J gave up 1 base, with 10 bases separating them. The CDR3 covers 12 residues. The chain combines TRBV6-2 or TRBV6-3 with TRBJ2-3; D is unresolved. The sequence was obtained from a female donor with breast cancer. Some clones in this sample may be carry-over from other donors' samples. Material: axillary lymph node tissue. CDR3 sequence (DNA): TGTGCCGCGAAAGAGGGCACAGATACGCAGTATTTT. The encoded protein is CAAKEGTDTQYF.